Listed below are T cell receptor beta chains from one sample, sequenced in a study of blood T cell repertoires in COVID-19. Sequenced by immunoSEQ multiplex PCR; TCRdb stores in-frame clones only, minus some. The sample has roughly 190,000 clones, 88% seen once; the top ten hold about 4.5%. What was sequenced was peripheral blood. The receptors were sampled from a human donor in a cohort sampled during active COVID-19. Each CDR3 is given with its conserved first and last residue.

V gene	CDR3 length	CDR3 protein
TRBV4-3	15	CASSQRDGANTEAFF
TRBV25-1	17	CASAGPGASYMNTEAFF
TRBV21-1	14	CASSKRQENTEAFF
TRBV6-5	14	CASSPWQGIGEQYF
TRBV11-2	14	CASSLDIQAEKLFF
TRBV10-3	15	CATSSGSSDTGELFF
TRBV30	16	CATRVKGKGTRTPLHF
TRBV11-2	15	CASSPIEKRGNEQFF
TRBV5-1	13	CASSLGGVQPQHF
TRBV28	12	CASSLTGYEQYF
TRBV11-2	17	CASSPRGVAGDKETQYF
TRBV2	13	CASTSGTSYEQYF
TRBV2	17	CASSEPVTGYMNTEAFF
TRBV7-6	15	CASSFTGARGETQYF
TRBV6-6	15	CASSYVGQGREKLFF
TRBV10-2	20	CASRDLPGLAGRPSYNEQFF
TRBV6-5	15	CASRAGTGITNEQYF
TRBV16	16	CASTRGPVGGNQPQHF
TRBV3-1/TRBV3-2	12	CASSQNQGEQYF
TRBV4-3	18	CASSQDWSREKSYNEQFF
TRBV9	15	CASSVTGSSYNEQFF
TRBV27	16	CASSLRAGGLNYGYTF
TRBV18	16	CASSPFAGGLRDEQYF
TRBV5-6	12	CASSLAPGEQYF
TRBV6-5	15	CASSSRDIYTGELFF
TRBV30	12	CAWGDSSYEQYF
TRBV19	14	CASSMRVNDNEQFF
TRBV19	17	CASGHSTVSYSNQPQHF
TRBV28	13	CASSFPGRAEAFF
TRBV10-1	15	CASSENRIPGNTIYF
TRBV4-3	16	CASSQAPGAYTGELFF
TRBV5-5	13	CASSLEPRETQYF
TRBV2	14	CASLRGQGDFGYTF
TRBV5-4	13	CASSIQGTDTQYF
TRBV4-1	15	CASSRTPGSYNEQFF
TRBV7-6	14	CASSLGQGRYGYTF
TRBV2	12	CASSGPTGIMFF
TRBV10-1	16	CASSESTGNTYNEQFF
TRBV12-3/TRBV12-4	13	CASSIDSAYEQYF
TRBV5-4	12	CASSFQQYEQYF
TRBV9	16	CASSVGPGGPIYEQYF
TRBV7-2	16	CASSPRLAGGDYEQYF
TRBV18	18	CASSPRISGRDTYNEQFF
TRBV6-2/TRBV6-3	15	CASSYGRENTDTQYF